This entry lists 24 T cell receptor beta chains sequenced from one sample in a study. Libraries were prepared by immunoSEQ multiplex PCR; TCRdb keeps only in-frame clonotypes and omits some of them. This sample carries tens of thousands of clones, approximately 92% of them seen once, and the ten largest clones take roughly 4.6%. Specimen: PBMCs. Every receptor here comes from a middle-aged man with rheumatoid arthritis.

The chain couples TRBV10-1 to TRBJ2-5; TRBD2 is a possible D gene (6 bases). CDR3 size: 12 residues. Germline V gene lookup returns CDR1 WNHNN and CDR2 SYGVQD (reference sequence). Trimming pared 6 bases from V and 5 bases from J, leaving 10 bases between. CDR3: CASSGGGETQYF. In DNA form, the CDR3 reads TGCGCCAGCAGCGGGGGAGGTGAGACCCAGTACTTC.

As to this clone: At one boundary the junction diverges from the germline segment, which might be a read error. The V and J genes are TRBV7-7 and TRBJ1-2; 9 positions agree with TRBD1. The CDR3 runs to 15 residues. Germline CDR1 SSHAT, CDR2 FNYEAQ (reference sequence). CDR3: CASSSPGTGPKGYTF. DNA for the CDR3: TGTGCTAGCAGCTCCCCCGGGACAGGGCCGAAAGGCTACACCTTC.

The genes are TRBV5-5 and TRBJ2-7; 7 bases align to TRBD2. Losses at the gene ends were 4 bases for V and 3 bases for J; bases not matched to a gene: 10. Germline CDR1 and CDR2: SGHKS and YYEKEE (reference sequence). This CDR3 spans 15 amino acids. CDR3 loop: CASSLTSGALYEQYF. CDR3 coding DNA: TGTGCCAGCAGCCTGACCAGCGGGGCCCTCTACGAGCAGTACTTC.

This chain connects TRBV9 to TRBJ2-7, with 9 bases lining up with TRBD1. This CDR3 comprises 15 residues. The ends lost 2 bases at V and 2 bases at J; junction bases unmatched: 5. Germline CDR1 reads SGDLS; CDR2 reads YYNGEE. CDR3 amino acids: CASSVGTGQAYEQYF. CDR3 nucleotide sequence: TGTGCCAGCAGCGTCGGGACAGGGCAAGCCTACGAGCAGTACTTC.

The V and J genes are TRBV29-1 and TRBJ1-4; 7 nucleotides match TRBD1. In germline, CDR1 is SQVTM, CDR2 ANQGSEA. The V segment lost 7 bases and the J segment 8 bases; nucleotides outside the gene matches: 10. This CDR3 has 13 amino acids. The CDR3 DNA follows: TGCAGCGCCTCGAGGGGGCGTTTGGAAAAACTGTTTTTT. Protein sequence: CSASRGRLEKLFF.

The chain recombines TRBV29-1 with TRBJ1-1, with TRBD1 identical over 7 bases. The junction had 6 bases not matched to a gene; V was cut back by 6 bases and J by 5 bases. CDR1 is SQVTM and CDR2 is ANQGSEA in the germline V gene. This CDR3 region has 12 residues. The CDR3 DNA is TGCAGCGTCCTACAGGGGCGAACTGAAGCTTTCTTT. Amino acid sequence: CSVLQGRTEAFF.

The V gene is TRBV2, the J gene TRBJ2-5, with a possible D match to TRBD1 (5 bases). The CDR3 contains 13 residues. Trimming took off 3 bases at V and 7 bases at J, with 12 bases between the two ends. CDR1 and CDR2 from the germline V gene are SNHLY and FYNNEI. The CDR3 protein is CASSEGPSRTQYF. DNA of the CDR3: TGTGCCAGCAGTGAGGGGCCCTCAAGGACCCAGTACTTC.

The genes are TRBV5-6 and TRBJ1-1, with D uncertain. CDR3 length: 11 residues. CDR1 is SGHDT, CDR2 YYEEEE, per germline. The V and J ends lost 3 bases and 3 bases respectively, with 3 bases between them. CDR3 amino acids: CASSWDTEAFF. CDR3 DNA: TGTGCCAGCAGCTGGGACACTGAAGCTTTCTTT.

As DNA, the CDR3 is TGCGCCAGCGGACTTCCCCCCGAGAGGGGAGGCAATCAGCCCCAGCATTTT. Translation: CASGLPPERGGNQPQHF. The chain combines TRBV23-1 with TRBJ1-5, with D tentatively TRBD1 (5 bases). TRBV23-1 is an ORF for which the function is uncertain. The CDR3 runs to 17 residues. Trimming shortened V by 8 bases and J by 2 bases, and 22 bases separated the two germline ends.

The chain employs TRBV27 and TRBJ2-1, with D hard to call. Trimming pared 3 bases from V and 5 bases from J, leaving 8 bases between. CDR3 length: 13 amino acids. Germline CDR1 reads MNHEY; CDR2 reads SMNVEV (reference sequence). CDR3 DNA sequence: TGTGCCAGCAGTTTTGGCCAGAACAATGAGCAGTTCTTC. Protein: CASSFGQNNEQFF.

This sequence joins TRBV7-2 and TRBJ2-4, with D possibly matching TRBD2 (5 bases). Germline V CDR1 and CDR2: SGHTA, FQGNSA. Trimming took 1 base from V and 2 from J, leaving 12 bases between them. The CDR3 contains 16 residues. CDR3 loop: CASSLGGSWTKNIQYF. The CDR3 bases are TGTGCCAGCAGCTTAGGAGGGAGTTGGACCAAAAACATTCAGTACTTC.

The chain carries TRBV27 and TRBJ2-3; D uncertain. CDR3 size: 13 residues. The V end was cut by 5 bases, the J end by 4 bases, with 10 bases between. Germline assignment: CDR1 MNHEY and CDR2 SMNVEV (reference sequence). The CDR3 DNA sequence: TGTGCCAGCAGTAACTCTGGCCCAGATACGCAGTATTTT. This encodes CASSNSGPDTQYF.

J is TRBJ1-6 and V is TRBV15, with unresolved D. CDR3 size: 17 residues. Trimming took 3 bases from V and 0 from J, leaving 12 bases between them. Germline V gives CDR1 LNHNV, CDR2 YYDKDF (reference sequence). CDR3 nucleotides: TGTGCCACCAGCAGTCTGGTCTGGAGCTCCTATAATTCACCCCTCCACTTT. This codes for CATSSLVWSSYNSPLHF.

This chain connects TRBV3-1 (or the pseudogene TRBV3-2) to TRBJ2-1; the match to TRBD1 covers 7 bases. The CDR3 covers 16 residues. The V and J ends lost 0 bases and 3 bases, in that order; junction bases with no gene match: 5. Germline CDR1 is LGHDT and CDR2 is YNNKEL (reference sequence). In nucleotides, the CDR3 is TGTGCCAGCAGCCAAGAACAGGGGATAGGCTACAATGAGCAGTTCTTC. Protein sequence: CASSQEQGIGYNEQFF.

Regarding this clone: A junction end diverges from the germline sequence, so it may reflect a read error. V gene TRBV7-9 combines with J gene TRBJ2-2; D might be TRBD2 (5 bases). The CDR3 consists of 13 residues. From germline, CDR1 is SEHNR and CDR2 FQNEAQ (reference sequence). This chain's CDR3 is CASSLVSTGKLFF. CDR3 nucleotides: TGTGCCAGCAGCTTAGTGTCCACCGGGAAGCTGTTTTTT.

The chain is built from TRBV3-1 (or the pseudogene TRBV3-2) and TRBJ1-5; the D gene is possibly TRBD1 (6 bases). The CDR3 is 13 residues long. V lost 4 bases, J lost 6 bases, and 10 bases lay in between. In germline, CDR1 is LGHDT, CDR2 YNNKEL (reference sequence). This CDR3 reads CASSRGPFQPQHF. CDR3 DNA sequence: TGTGCCAGCAGCCGGGGGCCCTTTCAGCCCCAGCATTTT.

V usage is TRBV5-1 and J usage is TRBJ2-1; D is possibly TRBD1 (6 bases). This CDR3 spans 15 amino acids. Germline V gives CDR1 SGHRS, CDR2 YFSETQ. Trimming removed 8 bases from V and 0 bases from J, with 15 bases in between. The CDR3 DNA follows: TGCGCCAGTAAGCGTACGGACAGCTCCTACAATGAGCAGTTCTTC. Translation: CASKRTDSSYNEQFF.

The sample holds one count of this clone. The chain is built from TRBV18 and TRBJ2-7, with 8 bases that match TRBD1. CDR1 and CDR2 (germline): KGHSH, LQKENI. Trimming cost V 2 bases and J 4 bases; bases outside gene matches: 7. The CDR3 covers 15 residues. CDR3 nucleotide sequence: TGTGCCAGCTCACCAGACAGGGGTAGTGAGTACGAGCAGTACTTC. Its translation is CASSPDRGSEYEQYF.

The rearrangement uses TRBV6-2 or TRBV6-3 and TRBJ2-1, with a weak D call TRBD1 (5 bases). Per germline, CDR1 MNHEY and CDR2 SVGEGT. This CDR3 comprises 13 residues. V dropped 2 bases and J dropped 10 bases, with 12 bases sitting between them. CDR3 sequence: CASSYGAPMEQFF. DNA for the CDR3: TGTGCCAGCAGTTACGGGGCCCCTATGGAGCAGTTCTTC.

The genes are TRBV11-2 and TRBJ1-5; TRBD1 might be the D (6 bases). CDR3 length: 15 residues. V lost 0 bases and J 7 bases, leaving 13 bases between the germline ends. Germline CDR1 and CDR2: SGHAT and FQNNGV. The chain's CDR3 is CASSLDRGGEQPQHF. CDR3 nucleotides: TGTGCCAGCAGCTTAGATCGGGGGGGCGAACAGCCCCAGCATTTT.

The J gene is TRBJ2-7, the V gene TRBV2; D is unclear. CDR3 length: 16 residues. V was pared by 6 bases and J by 0 bases, with 18 bases between. Per the germline V gene, CDR1 is SNHLY and CDR2 is FYNNEI. CDR3 region: CASRSDRVRASYEQYF. In DNA, the CDR3 is TGTGCCAGCAGGTCCGACCGGGTTCGCGCCTCCTACGAGCAGTACTTC.

V is TRBV6-2 or TRBV6-3 and J is TRBJ1-1; D is ambiguous. The CDR3 has 15 amino acids. Trimming removed 2 bases at V and 3 bases at J, with 13 bases between. CDR1 is MNHEY and CDR2 is SVGEGT in the germline V gene. DNA for the CDR3: TGTGCCAGCAGTTACGTCGGGGTGGAGGACACTGAAGCTTTCTTT. Protein product: CASSYVGVEDTEAFF.

The chain has TRBV14 and TRBJ1-1, with 9 nucleotides matching TRBD1. Germline V gene sequence: CDR1 SGHDN, CDR2 FVKESK. Trimming at V came to 6 bases and at J to 0 bases, leaving 11 bases not matched to a gene. The CDR3 runs to 17 residues. CDR3: CASSLNKRTGVNTEAFF. The DNA for the CDR3 is TGTGCCAGCAGTCTAAATAAAAGGACAGGGGTGAACACTGAAGCTTTCTTT.

The chain recombines TRBV12-5 with TRBJ1-1; 9 bases are a match to TRBD1. The CDR3 consists of 13 residues. V gave up 5 bases and J gave up 6 bases; unmatched junction bases: 4. Germline CDR1 LGHNT, CDR2 FRNRAP. CDR3 nucleotides: TGTGCTAGTGGTCCACAGGGGGCCGCTGAAGCTTTCTTT. It translates to CASGPQGAAEAFF.